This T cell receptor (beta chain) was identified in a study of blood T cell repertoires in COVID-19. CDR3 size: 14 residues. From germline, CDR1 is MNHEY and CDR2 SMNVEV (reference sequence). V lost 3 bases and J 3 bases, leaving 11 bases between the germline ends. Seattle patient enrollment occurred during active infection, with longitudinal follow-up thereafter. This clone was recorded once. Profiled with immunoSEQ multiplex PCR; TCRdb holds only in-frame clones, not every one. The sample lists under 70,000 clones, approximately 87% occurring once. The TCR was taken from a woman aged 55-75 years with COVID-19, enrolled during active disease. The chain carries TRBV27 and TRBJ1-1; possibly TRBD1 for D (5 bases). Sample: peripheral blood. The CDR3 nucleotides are TGTGCCAGCAGTTTGGGAGGGACCCACACTGAAGCTTTCTTT. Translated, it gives CASSLGGTHTEAFF.